The 10 T cell receptor beta chains given below trace back to one sample, sequenced in a study of blood T cell repertoires in COVID-19. The method was immunoSEQ multiplex PCR; TCRdb's version includes in-frame clones alone and lacks a portion of them. In the table there are tens of thousands of clones, 85% to 90% of which are singletons. The specimen was peripheral blood. These receptors were obtained from a man in his sixties or seventies with active or convalescent COVID-19.

The chain joins TRBV5-4 to TRBJ1-2; D is perhaps TRBD1 (5 bases). The CDR3 runs to 14 residues. The ends were cut back, 4 bases at V and 3 bases at J, with 13 bases in the middle. The germline V gene encodes CDR1 SGHNT and CDR2 YYREEE (reference sequence). The CDR3 is CASSLPDTHYGYTF. CDR3 nucleotides: TGTGCCAGCAGCCTCCCGGACACACACTATGGCTACACCTTC.

V and J are TRBV19 and TRBJ1-2; D perhaps matches TRBD1 (5 bases). Germline V gives CDR1 LNHDA, CDR2 SQIVND (reference sequence). The CDR3 loop spans 15 amino acids. Trimming stripped 5 bases from V and 2 bases from J, with 15 bases between. CDR3 amino acids: CASSPRGARNYGYTF. DNA of the CDR3: TGTGCCAGTAGTCCCCGCGGGGCGCGAAACTATGGCTACACCTTC.

The chain links TRBV29-1 to TRBJ1-1; 7 bases map to TRBD1. With V trimmed by 7 bases and J by 1 base, 6 bases remained unmatched. Germline lookup yields CDR1 SQVTM and CDR2 ANQGSEA. This CDR3 comprises 13 residues. The CDR3 spells CSALGQPNTEAFF. The CDR3 bases are TGCAGCGCTTTGGGACAGCCGAACACTGAAGCTTTCTTT.

The chain employs TRBV28 and TRBJ1-5, with D tentatively TRBD1 (5 bases). CDR3 length: 15 amino acids. Germline loops: CDR1 MDHEN, CDR2 SYDVKM. Trimming pared 3 bases from V and 7 bases from J, leaving 16 bases between. As DNA, the CDR3 is TGTGCCAGCAGTTTGGGGCTCAGCCTGGGGCAGCCCCAGCATTTT. Amino acids: CASSLGLSLGQPQHF.

The chain links TRBV6-5 to TRBJ1-6, with TRBD1 matching over 7 bases. CDR1 MNHEY and CDR2 SVGAGI come from the germline V gene. V lost 0 bases, J lost 9 bases, and 5 bases stayed unmatched. The CDR3 length is 15 residues. The chain's CDR3 is CASSYSYRGPSPLHF. Here the CDR3 DNA reads TGTGCCAGCAGTTACTCATACAGGGGTCCTTCACCCCTCCACTTT.

The genes are TRBV18 and TRBJ2-7; D call uncertain. The CDR3 runs to 13 residues. V was shortened by 1 base and J by 4 bases, with 8 bases between the two germline ends. Germline assignment: CDR1 KGHSH and CDR2 LQKENI. CDR3 DNA: TGTGCCAGCTCACCACAAGCGTGGTACGAGCAGTACTTC. This sequence encodes CASSPQAWYEQYF.

This chain uses TRBV6-4 with TRBJ2-2; D ambiguous. Looked up from germline, CDR1 is MRHNA and CDR2 is SNTAGT. V shed 9 bases and J shed 0 bases, with 11 bases lying between them. The CDR3 is made up of 14 amino acids. The DNA for the CDR3 is TGTGCCAGTCGGTCCTGGTCGAACACCGGGGAGCTGTTTTTT. Protein product: CASRSWSNTGELFF.

This chain's CDR3 is CASSFVSTSGRGEQYF. The DNA for the CDR3 is TGTGCCAGCAGCTTTGTTTCTACTAGCGGGAGGGGCGAGCAGTACTTC. J is TRBJ2-7 and V is TRBV11-2, with 13 positions matching TRBD2. The CDR3 runs to 16 residues. Trimming at V came to 3 bases and at J to 6 bases, leaving 8 bases not matched to a gene. CDR1 and CDR2 from the germline V gene are SGHAT and FQNNGV.

This chain connects TRBV28 to TRBJ1-1; tentatively, D is TRBD1 (5 bases). The CDR3 contains 15 residues. V was clipped by 2 bases and J by 8 bases, with 18 bases between them. CDR1 and CDR2 from the germline V gene are MDHEN and SYDVKM. CDR3 coding DNA: TGTGCCAGCAGTTTAGATGGGGCCGCGATCCGAGAAGCTTTCTTT. Translating gives CASSLDGAAIREAFF.

The rearrangement links TRBV18 to TRBJ1-4; D unclear. CDR3 length: 13 amino acids. Germline V gene data show CDR1 as KGHSH and CDR2 as LQKENI. The V end was cut by 8 bases, the J end by 4 bases, with 11 bases between. The CDR3 loop is CASGSSLNEKLFF. The DNA for the CDR3 is TGTGCCAGCGGCTCCAGTCTTAATGAAAAACTGTTTTTT.